This TCR beta chain is drawn from a study of Ad26.COV2.S vaccination and SARS-CoV-2 variants. General observations from the study: Vaccine recipients posted higher spike-specific TCR breadth than their placebo counterparts.

Method: immunoSEQ multiplex PCR; TCRdb's copy keeps in-frame clones and lacks some. The table lists about 410,000 clones, roughly 90% of them singletons. The treatment: around 19 received Ad26.COV2.S at low or high dose, single or two shots; 5 received placebo; per-sample allocation not given. The samples date from day 63 after the first vaccine or placebo injection. There are 14 residues in the CDR3. From germline, CDR1 is LNHDA and CDR2 SQIVND (reference sequence). Unmatched junction bases numbered 9, after V lost 8 bases and J lost 4 bases. Worth noting for this clone: Antigen specificity is unknown.

The source was peripheral blood, collected in a trial of Ad26.COV2.S vaccine versus placebo. The clonotype originates from a person between 18 and 59 years old who received the Ad26.COV2.S COVID-19 vaccine or a placebo. This sequence joins TRBV19 and TRBJ2-7; 9 bases fit TRBD1. CDR3 DNA sequence: TGTGCCAGTGGGGGGACAGGGACGGGATACGAGCAGTACTTC. It yields the protein CASGGTGTGYEQYF.